This T cell receptor beta chain was sequenced for a study of T cells in Graves' hyperthyroidism and ophthalmopathy. At the level of the study: Peripheral blood specimens were obtained at initial diagnosis, prior to any treatment.

Study-wide findings and caveats: Clonotypes that were expanded in thyroid above 0.001 mostly appeared in blood too.

A word on this clonotype: Its antigen remains unknown.

CDR1 is WSHSY and CDR2 is SAAADI in the germline V gene. The V end lost 8 bases, the J end lost 1 base, and 11 bases lay between the germline ends. This CDR3 comprises 13 residues. Disease lasting under 3 months, a NOSPECS grade of at least 4, and a Clinical Activity Score of at least 3 were features of the ophthalmopathy patients. Patients showing uncontrolled infection, other autoimmune disease, pregnancy or lactation were ineligible. Amplified regions were TCR beta CDR3 sequences from RNA transcripts. First-round RT-PCR of the TCR CDR3 relied on the HTBI primer set. Each CDR3 protein is one row after TCRdb ran MiXCR on the multiplex PCR reads. The sample consists of some 570,000 distinct CDR3 sequences, roughly 17% of them appearing once.

The clonotype originates from a woman aged 18-35 years with Graves' ophthalmopathy. Material for sequencing was blood. The chain combines TRBV10-2 with TRBJ1-1; TRBD1 might be the D (6 bases). The CDR3 protein is CASEPDRNTEAFF. The CDR3, as DNA: TGCGCCAGCGAACCGGACAGGAACACTGAAGCTTTCTTT.